This TCR beta chain derives from a study of blood T cell repertoires in COVID-19. The overall study: From T cells, B-cell-depleted T cells, or PBMCs came the material, which was cDNA or gDNA.

Germline-derived CDR1 and CDR2 are SGHRS and YFSETQ. The CDR3 covers 14 residues. Trimming cost V 0 bases and J 8 bases, with 14 bases left between them. Data came from immunoSEQ multiplex PCR; TCRdb stores just in-frame clones and leaves some out. The sample contains about 160,000 clones, about four fifths of which appear only once. The V call is TRBV5-1, the J call TRBJ1-2, with a weak D call TRBD1 (6 bases). The source of this sequence is a woman in her fifties or sixties who had recovered from COVID-19. The sequenced sample consisted of PBMCs or T cells enriched from blood (not recorded which). The CDR3 loop is CASSLVQGVEGYTF. In nucleotides, the CDR3 is TGCGCCAGCAGCTTGGTACAGGGAGTGGAAGGCTACACCTTC. The variable domain in full, completed from reference TRBV5-1 and TRBJ1-2, reads KAGVTQTPRYLIKTRGQQVTLSCSPISGHRSVSWYQQTPGQGLQFLFEYFSETQRNKGNFPGRFSGRQFSNSRSEMNVSTLELGDSALYLCASSLVQGVEGYTFGSGTRLTVV.